The 25 T cell receptor beta chains presented below share a single source sample, sequenced in a study of blood T cell repertoires in COVID-19. Data came from immunoSEQ multiplex PCR; TCRdb stores just in-frame clones and leaves some out. The repertoire holds 450,000 to 500,000 clones, roughly nine tenths seen once, with around 8% in the top ten. The sequencing input was PBMCs or T cells enriched from blood (not recorded which). These receptors all stem from a woman aged 60-75 years who had recovered from COVID-19.

This rearrangement joins TRBV12-5 to TRBJ1-2; 7 nucleotides match TRBD1. The CDR3 is 15 amino acids. V shed 4 bases, J shed 6 bases, and the junction held 11 bases outside the gene matches. The V gene's germline CDR1 is LGHNT and CDR2 FRNRAP. The CDR3 coding sequence is TGTGCTAGTGGTTGGGACCTAGGGGGCAAGGATGGCTACACCTTC. As protein: CASGWDLGGKDGYTF.

The chain recombines TRBV28 with TRBJ2-4; a possible D gene is TRBD1 (5 bases). CDR3 length equals 17 residues. In germline, CDR1 is MDHEN, CDR2 SYDVKM. With 1 base removed from V and 5 bases from J, the gap between germline ends came to 18 bases. CDR3 residues: CASSLLGRAPLENIQYF. CDR3 DNA: TGTGCCAGCAGTTTATTAGGCAGGGCCCCCCTTGAAAACATTCAGTACTTC. Supplemented by reference TRBV28 and TRBJ2-4, the full variable domain reads DVKVTQSSRYLVKRTGEKVFLECVQDMDHENMFWYRQDPGLGLRLIYFSYDVKMKEKGDIPEGYSVSREKKERFSLILESASTNQTSMYLCASSLLGRAPLENIQYFGAGTRLSVL.

The V call is TRBV30, the J call TRBJ1-6, with unresolved D. Trimming stripped 3 bases from V and 10 bases from J, with 13 bases between. CDR3 length equals 13 residues. Germline CDR1 is GTSNPN and CDR2 is SVGIG (reference sequence). The CDR3 DNA is TGTGCCTGGAGGGCCTCCGTAAGATCACCCCTCCACTTT. It codes for CAWRASVRSPLHF.

The V gene is TRBV7-9, the J gene TRBJ1-3; D not resolved. V was clipped by 0 bases and J by 0 bases, with 9 bases between them. CDR3 length equals 16 residues. Germline V lookup: CDR1 SEHNR, CDR2 FQNEAQ (reference sequence). The CDR3 DNA reads TGTGCCAGCAGCTTAGCTAGCGGTGACTCTGGAAACACCATATATTTT. It yields the protein CASSLASGDSGNTIYF.

V is TRBV6-5 and J is TRBJ1-4, with D hard to call. Trimming pared 6 bases from V and 0 bases from J, leaving 11 bases between. Germline CDR1 MNHEY, CDR2 SVGAGI. This CDR3 comprises 15 residues. DNA of the CDR3: TGTGCCAGCAGCCCCCCAGGTGCAACTAATGAAAAACTGTTTTTT. The encoded protein is CASSPPGATNEKLFF.

The rearrangement links TRBV6-6 to TRBJ1-1; D is unclear. CDR1 is MNHNY and CDR2 is SVGAGI in the germline V gene (reference sequence). Trimming pared 6 bases from V and 0 bases from J, leaving 14 bases between. CDR3 size: 15 residues. This CDR3 is CASRRVQTLNTEAFF. DNA of the CDR3: TGTGCCAGCAGGAGGGTACAAACTCTGAACACTGAAGCTTTCTTT.

The chain links TRBV6-2 or TRBV6-3 to TRBJ1-1, with TRBD1 as a possible D gene (6 bases). V was cut by 5 bases and J by 8 bases, with 9 bases left in between. Germline loops: CDR1 MNHEY, CDR2 SVGEGT. The CDR3 loop spans 11 amino acids. The CDR3 protein is CASSPGTEAFF. DNA for the CDR3: TGTGCCAGCAGTCCAGGGACAGAAGCTTTCTTT.

The J gene is TRBJ1-2, the V gene TRBV18, with 8 bases aligning to TRBD1. Trimming took 2 bases from V and 4 from J; bases not matched to a gene: 9. The germline CDR1 and CDR2 sequences are KGHSH and LQKENI. The CDR3 runs to 16 residues. The DNA of the CDR3 is TGTGCCAGCTCACCAAGTCTCACAGGGGGAGGCTATGGCTACACCTTC. This codes for CASSPSLTGGGYGYTF.

This chain uses TRBV19 with TRBJ1-6; tentatively, D is TRBD1 (6 bases). With 8 bases removed from V and 0 bases from J, the gap between germline ends came to 14 bases. The CDR3 has 16 residues. From germline, CDR1 is LNHDA and CDR2 SQIVND (reference sequence). CDR3 in amino acids: CASGVDRSSYNSPLHF. The CDR3 DNA reads as TGTGCCAGTGGGGTAGACAGGAGCTCCTATAATTCACCCCTCCACTTT.

This sequence joins TRBV28 and TRBJ2-7; a possible D gene is TRBD1 (6 bases). Trimming left V 1 base short and J 2 bases short, with 9 bases between. The CDR3 sequence is 14 residues long. Germline V gene lookup returns CDR1 MDHEN and CDR2 SYDVKM. As DNA, the CDR3 is TGTGCCAGCAGTTTATCGGACAGACCCTACGAGCAGTACTTC. It encodes CASSLSDRPYEQYF.

The V gene is TRBV10-2, the J gene TRBJ2-2, with 8 bases that match TRBD2. The germline gives CDR1 WSHSY, CDR2 SAAADI. The CDR3 is made up of 12 amino acids. The V segment lost 10 bases and the J segment 7 bases; nucleotides outside the gene matches: 5. The CDR3 region is CATRGGIGELFF. CDR3 DNA sequence: TGCGCCACCCGGGGGGGTATCGGGGAGCTGTTTTTT.

The genes are TRBV18 and TRBJ1-5; the D gene is possibly TRBD1 (6 bases). V dropped 3 bases and J dropped 6 bases, with 9 bases sitting between them. CDR3 length: 13 amino acids. CDR1 is KGHSH, CDR2 LQKENI, per germline. The DNA for the CDR3 is TGTGCCAGCTCACCCGACAGGACTCAGCCCCAGCATTTT. Its translation: CASSPDRTQPQHF.

The J gene is TRBJ2-1, the V gene TRBV28; 12 positions agree with TRBD2. J gave up 4 bases and V 10 bases, and 5 bases lay outside the gene matches. Germline values: CDR1 MDHEN, CDR2 SYDVKM. The CDR3 totals 14 residues. CDR3 bases: TGTGCCACCGCGACTAGCGGGGGTTACAATGAGCAGTTCTTC. Protein product: CATATSGGYNEQFF.

The J gene is TRBJ2-2, the V gene TRBV2; TRBD2 aligns across 8 bases. This CDR3 comprises 16 residues. CDR1 is SNHLY, CDR2 FYNNEI, per germline. V was pared by 3 bases and J by 2 bases, with 5 bases of the junction left unmatched. The CDR3 DNA reads as TGTGCCAGCAGTGATTCCCGGGGGGGCAACACCGGGGAGCTGTTTTTT. It encodes CASSDSRGGNTGELFF.

J is TRBJ2-2 and V is TRBV9, with 8 bases fitting TRBD2. After removal of 0 bases from V and 0 bases from J, the junction contained 10 bases not matched to a gene. The CDR3 contains 19 residues. Germline CDR1 SGDLS, CDR2 YYNGEE. The CDR3 sequence: CASSVGTPNSGANTGELFF. CDR3 bases: TGTGCCAGCAGCGTAGGAACCCCCAATAGCGGGGCGAACACCGGGGAGCTGTTTTTT.

CDR3: CASRLRGSPNYGYTF. Here the CDR3 DNA reads TGTGCCAGCAGGCTTCGGGGAAGTCCTAACTATGGCTACACCTTC. This chain links TRBV28 with TRBJ1-2; D gene uncertain. V was cut by 6 bases and J by 0 bases, with 14 bases left in between. The germline V gene encodes CDR1 MDHEN and CDR2 SYDVKM. This CDR3 spans 15 amino acids.

The V gene is TRBV7-9, the J gene TRBJ1-5; D might be TRBD1 (5 bases). The germline gives CDR1 SEHNR, CDR2 FQNEAQ (reference sequence). The CDR3 has 16 residues. The V end lost 5 bases, the J end lost 0 bases, and 14 bases lay between the germline ends. The CDR3 here is CASSPGGVNSNQPQHF. The CDR3 coding sequence is TGTGCCAGCAGCCCAGGAGGGGTAAATAGCAATCAGCCCCAGCATTTT.

The chain links TRBV7-9 to TRBJ2-7; possibly TRBD1 for D (5 bases). The CDR3 has 13 amino acids. The V gene lost 8 bases and the J gene lost 0 bases, with 11 bases spanning the gap. Germline V gives CDR1 SEHNR, CDR2 FQNEAQ (reference sequence). This chain's CDR3 is CASRSGNSYEQYF. CDR3 nucleotide sequence: TGTGCCAGCCGCTCAGGGAACTCCTACGAGCAGTACTTC.

This clone was recorded once. This sequence joins TRBV10-3 and TRBJ2-5; tentative D call: TRBD1 (5 bases). CDR1 ENHRY and CDR2 SYGVKD come from the germline V gene. This CDR3 contains 14 residues. V was pared by 6 bases and J by 3 bases, with 14 bases between. The CDR3 sequence: CAISLRGLEETQYF. Written as DNA, the CDR3 is TGTGCCATCAGCCTAAGGGGTTTGGAAGAGACCCAGTACTTC.

Points on this clone: Relative to the germline gene, one junction end is altered; a read error may explain this. The chain joins TRBV7-7 to TRBJ1-4; 8 bases line up with TRBD1. The CDR3 has 14 amino acids. From germline, CDR1 is SSHAT and CDR2 FNYEAQ (reference sequence). The CDR3 sequence: CASSGQGVVEKLFF. The CDR3 region has the DNA TGTGCTAGCAGCGGACAGGGAGTAGTCGAAAAACTGTTTTTT.

The chain employs TRBV19 and TRBJ1-1, with 9 nucleotides matching TRBD1. The CDR3 is 14 amino acids. Germline assignment: CDR1 LNHDA and CDR2 SQIVND (reference sequence). The J segment lost 1 base and the V segment lost 6 bases, leaving 3 bases of the junction unmatched. CDR3 in DNA: TGTGCCAGTAGACAGGGGGCGCGGAACACTGAAGCTTTCTTT. As protein: CASRQGARNTEAFF.

The genes are TRBV7-2 and TRBJ1-2; 8 bases are shared with TRBD1. CDR1 and CDR2 (germline): SGHTA, FQGNSA. Unmatched junction bases numbered 12, after V lost 4 bases and J lost 2 bases. This CDR3 contains 17 residues. The CDR3 here is CASSYRGVRGLNYGYTF. CDR3 coding DNA: TGTGCCAGCAGCTATCGGGGAGTCAGGGGGCTCAACTATGGCTACACCTTC. Filled out from reference TRBV7-2 and TRBJ1-2, the complete variable domain reads GAGVSQSPSNKVTEKGKDVELRCDPISGHTALYWYRQSLGQGLEFLIYFQGNSAPDKSGLPSDRFSAERTGGSVSTLTIQRTQQEDSAVYLCASSYRGVRGLNYGYTFGSGTRLTVV.

In regard to this clone: At one of its ends the junction is not consistent with the germline gene, which may arise from a read error. V gene TRBV7-9 combines with J gene TRBJ2-3, with TRBD1 matching 11 bases. Germline loops: CDR1 SEHNR, CDR2 FQNEAQ (reference sequence). The CDR3 is 12 amino acids. The CDR3 is CASSPRPGQGDF. The CDR3, as DNA: TGTGCCAGCAGCCCCCGTCCGGGACAGGGGGATTTT.

This clone came up a few times. V and J are TRBV11-2 and TRBJ1-1; TRBD1 matches 8 bases. V lost 0 bases, J lost 3 bases, and 6 bases stayed unmatched. The CDR3 is 16 amino acids. Per the germline V gene, CDR1 is SGHAT and CDR2 is FQNNGV. The CDR3 loop is CASSLEAARGHTEAFF. DNA for the CDR3: TGTGCCAGCAGCTTAGAGGCGGCCAGGGGGCACACTGAAGCTTTCTTT.

The chain links TRBV21-1 to TRBJ1-2; TRBD1 is taken as the D call from the table, unchecked against the DNA. TRBV21-1 is recorded as a pseudogene. The CDR3 loop spans 12 amino acids. CDR3 protein: CASSHQGKGYTF. CDR3 in DNA: TGTGCCAGCAGCCATCAGGGGAAGGGCTACACCTTC.